This T cell receptor beta chain was sequenced for a study of PD-L1 blockade in urothelial cancer. The CDR3 loop spans 14 amino acids. Trimming shortened V by 3 bases and J by 7 bases, and 13 bases separated the two germline ends. The germline CDR1 and CDR2 sequences are SGHVS and FQNEAQ. Assay: immunoSEQ multiplex PCR; the TCRdb copy retains only in-frame clones and omits some. There are about 38,000 clones in the sample; 80% to 90% occur only once, and just under 2% lies in the top ten. The sample in question was PBMCs, obtained around atezolizumab (anti-PD-L1) treatment. The chain recombines TRBV7-8 with TRBJ2-1; D possibly corresponds to TRBD1 (6 bases). The source is a man in his sixties with urothelial cancer. The CDR3 region is CASSLQTGRNEQFF. Written as DNA, the CDR3 is TGTGCCAGCAGCTTGCAAACAGGGCGGAATGAGCAGTTCTTC.